Each of the 30 T cell receptor beta chains below was sequenced from the same sample in a study of T cell repertoires in cytomegalovirus infection. Each CDR3 protein gets one entry after TCRdb re-called the reads with MiXCR. The sample comprises 150,000 to 200,000 distinct CDR3 sequences, over 15% of which are singletons, and roughly 20% rests with the top ten. The specimen sequenced was CD8+ T cells from PBMCs. The receptors were gathered from a human donor in good health (CMV status not recorded). Some clones in this sample may be carry-over from other donors' samples.

With respect to this clonotype: Germline is not matched at one junction end, which may reflect a read error. This chain joins TRBV7-3 and TRBJ2-2; TRBD2 agrees at 8 bases. CDR3 length equals 17 residues. Germline CDR1 is SGHTA and CDR2 is FQGTGA. The CDR3 protein is CASSSSGLAANTGELFF. CDR3 coding DNA: TGTGCCAGCAGCTCAAGTGGACTAGCAGCGAACACCGGGGAGCTATTTTTT.

The chain combines TRBV7-6 with TRBJ2-6, with TRBD1 matching over 9 bases. CDR1 is SGHVS and CDR2 is FNYEAQ in the germline V gene. Losses at the gene ends were 5 bases for V and 0 bases for J; bases not matched to a gene: 8. The CDR3 contains 18 residues. The CDR3 region has the DNA TGTGCCAGCAGCGCCCGGGGGACAGGGATCTCTGGGGCCAACGTCCTGACTTTC. Translating it yields CASSARGTGISGANVLTF.

This clonotype occurred many times. The CDR3 sequence: CASRVVDANTGELFF. The CDR3 DNA reads TGTGCCAGCAGGGTGGTGGACGCGAACACCGGGGAGCTGTTTTTT. This chain joins TRBV7-2 and TRBJ2-2; no definite D call. V was clipped by 6 bases and J by 0 bases, with 11 bases between them. Germline CDR1 and CDR2: SGHTA and FQGNSA. The CDR3 extends over 15 amino acids.

This clonotype was observed a few times. The chain combines TRBV4-1 with TRBJ2-5; 7 bases agree with TRBD1. V dropped 2 bases and J dropped 5; count of bases not matched to a gene: 8. Germline V gene lookup returns CDR1 MGHRA and CDR2 YSYEKL. The CDR3 extends over 15 amino acids. In nucleotides, the CDR3 is TGCGCCAGCAGCCAATTTTACAGGGGTTCGGAGACCCAGTACTTC. This sequence encodes CASSQFYRGSETQYF.

This rearrangement joins TRBV7-6 to TRBJ2-1; a possible D gene is TRBD2 (6 bases). Germline loops: CDR1 SGHVS, CDR2 FNYEAQ. This CDR3 comprises 20 residues. V gave up 5 bases and J gave up 7 bases, with 33 bases separating them. CDR3: CASSDLMSGVSIRFKNEQFF. DNA of the CDR3: TGTGCCAGCAGCGACCTCATGTCGGGAGTGTCTATCCGGTTTAAGAATGAGCAGTTCTTC.

The chain combines TRBV28 with TRBJ2-7, with 7 bases lining up with TRBD2. This CDR3 region has 12 residues. The germline CDR1 and CDR2 sequences are MDHEN and SYDVKM. With 10 bases clipped from V and 4 bases from J, the junction kept 7 bases outside the gene matches. CDR3 sequence reads: CAIRAGSYEQYF. CDR3 sequence (DNA): TGTGCCATCCGAGCGGGGTCGTACGAGCAGTACTTC.

The table lists this clonotype with a few counts. This chain connects TRBV29-1 to TRBJ2-3, with 7 bases lining up with TRBD1. This CDR3 has 14 amino acids. The V and J ends lost 1 base and 2 bases, in that order; junction bases with no gene match: 3. Per germline, CDR1 SQVTM and CDR2 ANQGSEA. The CDR3 nucleotides read TGCAGCGTTGAAGGGGACAGATACACAGATACGCAGTATTTT. Its protein product is CSVEGDRYTDTQYF.

This clonotype was detected a few times. The rearrangement joins TRBV6-5 to TRBJ2-7; TRBD2 matches 7 bases. J lost 0 bases, V lost 5 bases, and 7 bases had no gene match. The CDR3 contains 15 residues. Germline V lookup: CDR1 MNHEY, CDR2 SVGAGI. CDR3 bases: TGTGCCAGCAGTCCCTTGGGGGGGAACTCCTACGAGCAGTACTTC. Its translation is CASSPLGGNSYEQYF.

This clonotype has only a few counts. The gene calls are TRBV6-1 and TRBJ2-1, with a weak D call TRBD2 (5 bases). With 4 bases removed from V and 7 bases from J, the gap between germline ends came to 14 bases. The CDR3 covers 14 residues. Germline V gives CDR1 MNHNS, CDR2 SASEGT. The DNA for the CDR3 is TGTGCCAGCAGTGGGGTGGGAGCTGGTAATGAGCAGTTCTTC. It is translated as CASSGVGAGNEQFF.

The chain is built from TRBV2 and TRBJ2-7; D is possibly TRBD2 (5 bases). The V end lost 7 bases, the J end lost 0 bases, and 13 bases lay between the germline ends. In germline, CDR1 is SNHLY, CDR2 FYNNEI. CDR3 length: 14 residues. CDR3 sequence: CASTEVSSSYEQYF. CDR3 bases: TGTGCCAGCACGGAGGTCAGTTCCTCCTACGAGCAGTACTTC.

This clonotype was seen a few times. J is TRBJ2-5 and V is TRBV27, with 11 bases aligning to TRBD2. CDR1 is MNHEY and CDR2 is SMNVEV in the germline V gene (reference sequence). The CDR3 length is 16 residues. The V and J ends lost 5 bases and 5 bases, in that order; junction bases with no gene match: 10. This CDR3 is CASSGTLAGALETQYF. In DNA, the CDR3 is TGTGCCAGCAGTGGCACACTAGCGGGGGCCCTTGAGACCCAGTACTTC.

The sample holds a few counts of this clonotype. This chain links TRBV4-3 with TRBJ2-3, with D tentatively TRBD2 (5 bases). The CDR3 covers 19 residues. Trimming took off 0 bases at V and 2 bases at J, with 21 bases between the two ends. Germline V gene sequence: CDR1 LGHNA, CDR2 YSLEER. The CDR3 is CASSQEGSANRGYTDTQYF. The CDR3 DNA reads TGCGCCAGCAGCCAAGAGGGGAGCGCCAACCGGGGTTACACAGATACGCAGTATTTT.

In this sample, this clonotype turned up a few times. The V gene is TRBV14, the J gene TRBJ2-7, with 8 positions matching TRBD1. CDR1 SGHDN and CDR2 FVKESK come from the germline V gene. CDR3 length: 16 amino acids. V was pared by 4 bases and J by 0 bases, with 8 bases of the junction left unmatched. Here the CDR3 DNA reads TGTGCCAGCAGCCCATGGACAGGGAAGGGCTCCTACGAGCAGTACTTC. Its translation is CASSPWTGKGSYEQYF.

This clonotype was seen more than once but under ten times. The chain has TRBV7-7 and TRBJ2-1; tentatively, D is TRBD1 (7 bases). Between the trimmed V and J ends, which lost 5 bases and 7 bases, there was a span of 12 bases. The CDR3 sequence is 13 residues long. CDR1 and CDR2 (germline): SSHAT, FNYEAQ (reference sequence). The CDR3: CASSPGGRNEQFF. CDR3 nucleotide sequence: TGTGCCAGCAGCCCAGGGGGGAGGAATGAGCAGTTCTTC.

To note about this clonotype: A much larger clonotype is one base distant, so this may be a read error. The chain combines TRBV6-1 with TRBJ2-1; D assignment may be TRBD1 or TRBD2 (5 bases each). The CDR3 totals 16 residues. Germline lookup yields CDR1 MNHNS and CDR2 SASEGT. The V gene lost 0 bases and the J gene lost 3 bases, with 12 bases spanning the gap. The CDR3 region is CASSEAGARGYNEQFF. In DNA form, the CDR3 reads TGTGCCAGCAGTGAAGCCGGGGCTCGCGGCTACAATGAGCAGTTCTTC.

This chain links TRBV11-2 with TRBJ2-7; D gene unclear. V lost 0 bases to trimming and J lost 0 bases, with 3 bases between them. Germline V gives CDR1 SGHAT, CDR2 FQNNGV. The CDR3 is made up of 13 amino acids. As DNA, the CDR3 is TGTGCCAGCAGCTTAGAGGTCTCCTACGAGCAGTACTTC. As protein: CASSLEVSYEQYF.

CDR3 protein: CASSLEGLAEWKTQYF. The CDR3 DNA follows: TGTGCCAGCAGCTTAGAAGGACTAGCGGAGTGGAAGACCCAGTACTTC. V and J are TRBV7-2 and TRBJ2-5; 10 nucleotides align to TRBD2. Germline V gives CDR1 SGHTA, CDR2 FQGNSA. The CDR3 runs to 16 residues. The V and J ends lost 1 base and 6 bases, in that order; junction bases with no gene match: 8. Using reference TRBV7-2 and TRBJ2-5 for the parts outside the CDR3, the full variable domain is GAGVSQSPSNKVTEKGKDVELRCDPISGHTALYWYRQSLGQGLEFLIYFQGNSAPDKSGLPSDRFSAERTGGSVSTLTIQRTQQEDSAVYLCASSLEGLAEWKTQYFGPGTRLLVL.

This sequence joins TRBV7-8 and TRBJ1-1; the D is unclear. The CDR3 loop spans 14 amino acids. Germline assignment: CDR1 SGHVS and CDR2 FQNEAQ. With 2 bases removed from V and 0 bases from J, the gap between germline ends came to 7 bases. CDR3: CASSLNGLNTEAFF. The CDR3 coding sequence is TGTGCCAGCAGCTTAAACGGTTTGAACACTGAAGCTTTCTTT.

This clonotype was seen only a few times. The chain is built from TRBV29-1 and TRBJ2-7; no clear D gene. Germline V gives CDR1 SQVTM, CDR2 ANQGSEA. V was shortened by 1 base and J by 0 bases, with 10 bases between the two germline ends. The CDR3 is made up of 14 amino acids. The CDR3 spells CSVEVGRSSYEQYF. The CDR3 DNA sequence: TGCAGCGTTGAAGTTGGCAGGAGCTCCTACGAGCAGTACTTC.

The table lists this clonotype with a few counts. V usage is TRBV7-9 and J usage is TRBJ1-5; no clear D. This CDR3 has 13 amino acids. Germline V CDR1 and CDR2: SEHNR, FQNEAQ (reference sequence). Trimming cost V 5 bases and J 10 bases, with 15 bases left between them. Here the CDR3 DNA reads TGTGCCAGCAGCCATCCCGGGCTCGGACCCCAGCATTTT. It yields the protein CASSHPGLGPQHF.

The CDR3 region has the DNA TGTGCCAGCAGTTTTAGCGGGAGGGGCAACGAGCAGTACTTC. Protein product: CASSFSGRGNEQYF. The chain uses TRBV6-5 and TRBJ2-7, with 11 nucleotides matching TRBD2. This CDR3 is 14 amino acids long. Germline assignment: CDR1 MNHEY and CDR2 SVGAGI. Trimming took 4 bases from V and 5 from J; bases not matched to a gene: 4.

The rearrangement joins TRBV6-2 or TRBV6-3 to TRBJ2-7, with a tentative D call TRBD1 (5 bases). V was trimmed by 5 bases and J by 2 bases, leaving 10 bases between them. The CDR3 has 13 amino acids. CDR1 MNHEY and CDR2 SVGEGT come from the germline V gene. The CDR3 DNA is TGTGCCAGCAGTGAAGGGGTTACCTACGAGCAGTACTTC. Translating gives CASSEGVTYEQYF.

In this sample, this clonotype turned up a few times. The chain combines TRBV19 with TRBJ2-2; D is ambiguous. The CDR3 runs to 15 residues. Germline CDR1 LNHDA, CDR2 SQIVND (reference sequence). Trimming left V 3 bases short and J 1 base short, with 9 bases between. CDR3 protein: CASSIVRKNTGELFF. In DNA form, the CDR3 reads TGTGCCAGTAGTATTGTCAGGAAGAACACCGGGGAGCTGTTTTTT.

The rearrangement links TRBV20-1 to TRBJ2-7; D possibly corresponds to TRBD2 (6 bases). Germline V gene sequence: CDR1 DFQATT, CDR2 SNEGSKA (reference sequence). V lost 5 bases, J lost 1 base, and 15 bases lay in between. The CDR3 extends over 14 amino acids. The CDR3 region is CSARDQGGSYEQYF. CDR3 nucleotide sequence: TGCAGTGCTCGGGACCAGGGAGGATCCTACGAGCAGTACTTC.

For this clonotype: No conserved phenylalanine or tryptophan is present at the end of the CDR3, so a read error is the likely explanation. The CDR3 reads CASSLGTPDRYEQYL. CDR3 DNA sequence: TGTGCCAGCAGTCTGGGGACCCCGGACCGATACGAGCAGTACTTG. The chain carries TRBV27 and TRBJ2-7; D may match TRBD1 or TRBD2 (5 bases each). The CDR3 spans 15 residues. Germline CDR1 is MNHEY and CDR2 is SMNVEV (reference sequence). V was pared by 5 bases and J by 4 bases, with 18 bases between.

This clonotype was detected only a few times. The chain is built from TRBV10-3 and TRBJ2-5; TRBD2 might be the D (6 bases). The V gene lost 6 bases and the J gene lost 1 base, with 9 bases spanning the gap. This CDR3 contains 13 residues. Looked up from germline, CDR1 is ENHRY and CDR2 is SYGVKD. The CDR3: CAIRGDFQETQYF. The CDR3 nucleotides are TGTGCCATCAGGGGGGACTTCCAAGAGACCCAGTACTTC.

This clonotype was counted only a few times. The rearrangement uses TRBV7-9 and TRBJ2-5; D is unclear. V was pared by 5 bases and J by 2 bases, with 6 bases between. The CDR3 spans 12 residues. Germline CDR1 reads SEHNR; CDR2 reads FQNEAQ (reference sequence). CDR3 DNA: TGTGCCAGCAGCAACATACAAGAGACCCAGTACTTC. As protein: CASSNIQETQYF. Supplemented by reference TRBV7-9 and TRBJ2-5, the full variable domain reads DTGVSQNPRHKITKRGQNVTFRCDPISEHNRLYWYRQTLGQGPEFLTYFQNEAQLEKSRLLSDRFSAERPKGSFSTLEIQRTEQGDSAMYLCASSNIQETQYFGPGTRLLVL.

This clonotype was found many times. V is TRBV4-1 and J is TRBJ2-1, with 9 bases lining up with TRBD1. J was trimmed by 3 bases and V by 2 bases; bases with no gene match: 5. Germline CDR1 is MGHRA and CDR2 is YSYEKL. The CDR3 loop spans 16 amino acids. The CDR3: CASSQRVGQGYNEQFF. For the CDR3, the DNA is TGCGCCAGCAGCCAACGTGTGGGACAGGGCTACAATGAGCAGTTCTTC.

The V gene is TRBV27, the J gene TRBJ2-1; unclear D gene. The CDR3 is made up of 13 amino acids. Germline V gene data show CDR1 as MNHEY and CDR2 as SMNVEV (reference sequence). The V end was cut by 11 bases, the J end by 4 bases, with 15 bases between. CDR3: CARRLQEYNEQFF. Written as DNA, the CDR3 is TGTGCCCGCCGTCTGCAGGAGTACAATGAGCAGTTCTTC.

This clonotype was detected a few times. The chain carries TRBV28 and TRBJ2-1, with D possibly matching TRBD2 (5 bases). The CDR3 has 11 residues. Trimming took 8 bases from V and 10 from J, leaving 12 bases between them. CDR1 MDHEN and CDR2 SYDVKM come from the germline V gene. DNA of the CDR3: TGTGCCAGCCCCCGGGGTGGGGAGCAGTTCTTC. It codes for CASPRGGEQFF.